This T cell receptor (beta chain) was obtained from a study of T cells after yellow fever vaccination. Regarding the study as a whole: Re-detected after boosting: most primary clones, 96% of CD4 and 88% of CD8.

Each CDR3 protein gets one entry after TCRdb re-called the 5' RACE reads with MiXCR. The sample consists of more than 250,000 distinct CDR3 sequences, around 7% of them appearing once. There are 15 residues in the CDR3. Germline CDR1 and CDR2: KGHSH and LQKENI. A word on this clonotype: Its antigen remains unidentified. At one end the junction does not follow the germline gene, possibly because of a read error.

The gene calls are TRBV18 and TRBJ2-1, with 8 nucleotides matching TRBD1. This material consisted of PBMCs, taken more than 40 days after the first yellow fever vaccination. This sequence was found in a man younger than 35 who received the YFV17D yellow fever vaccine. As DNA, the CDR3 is TGTGCCAGCTCGCCACAGGGGGGCTTCAATAATGAGCAGTTCTTC. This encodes CASSPQGGFNNEQFF.